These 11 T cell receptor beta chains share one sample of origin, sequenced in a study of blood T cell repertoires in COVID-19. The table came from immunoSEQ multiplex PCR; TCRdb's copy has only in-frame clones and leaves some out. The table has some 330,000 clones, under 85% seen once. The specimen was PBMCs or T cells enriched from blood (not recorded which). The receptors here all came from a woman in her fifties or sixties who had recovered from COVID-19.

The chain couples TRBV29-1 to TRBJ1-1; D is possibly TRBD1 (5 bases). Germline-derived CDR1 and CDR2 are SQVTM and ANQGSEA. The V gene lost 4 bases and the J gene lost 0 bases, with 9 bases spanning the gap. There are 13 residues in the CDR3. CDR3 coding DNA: TGCAGCGTTGGAGAAGGGGTGAACACTGAAGCTTTCTTT. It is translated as CSVGEGVNTEAFF.

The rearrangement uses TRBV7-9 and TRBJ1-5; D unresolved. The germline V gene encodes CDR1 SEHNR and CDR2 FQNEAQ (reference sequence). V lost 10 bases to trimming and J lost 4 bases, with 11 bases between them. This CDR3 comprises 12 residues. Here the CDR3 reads CAIAPGNQPQHF. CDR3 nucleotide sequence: TGTGCCATTGCGCCGGGGAATCAGCCCCAGCATTTT.

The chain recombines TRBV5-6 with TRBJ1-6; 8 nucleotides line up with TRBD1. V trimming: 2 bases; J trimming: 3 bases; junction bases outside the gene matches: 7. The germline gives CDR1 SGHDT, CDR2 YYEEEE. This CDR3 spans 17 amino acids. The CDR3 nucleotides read TGTGCCAGCAGCTTAGGGGAGACAGGGGACTATAATTCACCCCTCCACTTT. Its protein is CASSLGETGDYNSPLHF.

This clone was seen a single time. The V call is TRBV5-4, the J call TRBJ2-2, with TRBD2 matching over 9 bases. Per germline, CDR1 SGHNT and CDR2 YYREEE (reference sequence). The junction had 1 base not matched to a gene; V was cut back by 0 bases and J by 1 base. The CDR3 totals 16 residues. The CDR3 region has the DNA TGTGCCAGCAGCTTGGGCGGGAGGGGGAACACCGGGGAGCTGTTTTTT. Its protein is CASSLGGRGNTGELFF. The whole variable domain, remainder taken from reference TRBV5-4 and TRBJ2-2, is ETGVTQSPTHLIKTRGQQVTLRCSSQSGHNTVSWYQQALGQGPQFIFQYYREEENGRGNFPPRFSGLQFPNYSSELNVNALELDDSALYLCASSLGGRGNTGELFFGEGSRLTVL.

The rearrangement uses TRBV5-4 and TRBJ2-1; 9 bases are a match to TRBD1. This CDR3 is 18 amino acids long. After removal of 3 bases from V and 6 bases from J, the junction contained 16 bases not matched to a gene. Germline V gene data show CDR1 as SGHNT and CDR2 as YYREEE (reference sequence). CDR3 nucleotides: TGTGCCAGCAGCTCCGAACCGCCGGGACAGGGCAAGGCCAATGAGCAGTTCTTC. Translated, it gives CASSSEPPGQGKANEQFF.

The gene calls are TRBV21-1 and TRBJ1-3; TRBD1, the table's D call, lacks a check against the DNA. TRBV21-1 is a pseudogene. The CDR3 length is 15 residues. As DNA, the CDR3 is TGTGCCAGCAGCAAATCGCGACAGGGGGAAGACACCATATATTTT. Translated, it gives CASSKSRQGEDTIYF.

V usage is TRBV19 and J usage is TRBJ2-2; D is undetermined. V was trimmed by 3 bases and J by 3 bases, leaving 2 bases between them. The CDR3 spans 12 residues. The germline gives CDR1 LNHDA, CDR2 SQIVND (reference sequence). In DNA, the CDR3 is TGTGCCAGTAGTATCTACACCGGGGAGCTGTTTTTT. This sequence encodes CASSIYTGELFF.

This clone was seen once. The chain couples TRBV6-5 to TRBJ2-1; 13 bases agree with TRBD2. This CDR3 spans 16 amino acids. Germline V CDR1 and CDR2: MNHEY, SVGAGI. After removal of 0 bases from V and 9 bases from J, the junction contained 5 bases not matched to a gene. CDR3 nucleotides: TGTGCCAGCAGTTACTCTTGGACTAGCGGGAGTGGTGAGCAGTTCTTC. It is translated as CASSYSWTSGSGEQFF.

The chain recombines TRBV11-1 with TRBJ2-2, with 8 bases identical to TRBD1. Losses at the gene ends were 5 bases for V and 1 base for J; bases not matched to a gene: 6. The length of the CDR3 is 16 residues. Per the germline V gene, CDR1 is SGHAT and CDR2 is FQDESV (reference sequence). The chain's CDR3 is CASSPGGTGNTGELFF. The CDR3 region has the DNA TGTGCCAGCAGCCCCGGAGGGACAGGGAACACCGGGGAGCTGTTTTTT.

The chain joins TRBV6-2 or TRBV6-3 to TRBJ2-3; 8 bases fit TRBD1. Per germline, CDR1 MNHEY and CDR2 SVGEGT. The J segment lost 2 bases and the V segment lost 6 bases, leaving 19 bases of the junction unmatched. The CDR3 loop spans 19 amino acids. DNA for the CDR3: TGTGCCAGCAGCCCTCAACGGGGCCAGGGGGCGAGGACCACAGATACGCAGTATTTT. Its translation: CASSPQRGQGARTTDTQYF.

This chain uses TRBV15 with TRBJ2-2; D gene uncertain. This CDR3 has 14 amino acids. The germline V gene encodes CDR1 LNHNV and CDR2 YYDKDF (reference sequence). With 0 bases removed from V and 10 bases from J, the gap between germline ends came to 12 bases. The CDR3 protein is CATSRERSLSELFF. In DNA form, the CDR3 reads TGTGCCACCAGCAGAGAGCGGTCGCTGTCGGAGCTGTTTTTT.